This TCR beta chain was captured by sequencing in a study of cytotoxic CD8 clonotypes in ibrutinib-treated CLL. About the study: By median roughly 74 months, approximately twelve had progressed and about 15 stayed remitted; responses had been 2 complete and approximately 24 partial. Mean productive templates were 255,043; mean productive rearrangements were 94,082. Broader study findings: Public clonotypes, an uncommon group, contracted or remained stable on treatment. Clonality (at baseline) was higher than in age-matched healthy donors and tracked circulating CD8+ T-cell counts.

The table lists this clone with a few counts. The antigen is not known. Germline lookup yields CDR1 SEHNR and CDR2 FQNEAQ (reference sequence). The germline V and J ends were trimmed by 8 bases and 0 bases, with 18 bases remaining between them. The CDR3 length is 16 residues. Method: immunoSEQ multiplex PCR; TCRdb's copy keeps in-frame clones and lacks some. Of tens of thousands of clones in the sample, approximately 50% were seen once. The chain uses TRBV7-9 and TRBJ2-3; D is possibly TRBD1 (6 bases). The sequence came from a human donor with chronic lymphocytic leukemia. The input for sequencing was PBMCs, taken after 12 months of ibrutinib treatment. CDR3 DNA sequence: TGTGCCAGCGGCCAAGACAGGAGATGGAGCACAGATACGCAGTATTTT. It encodes CASGQDRRWSTDTQYF.